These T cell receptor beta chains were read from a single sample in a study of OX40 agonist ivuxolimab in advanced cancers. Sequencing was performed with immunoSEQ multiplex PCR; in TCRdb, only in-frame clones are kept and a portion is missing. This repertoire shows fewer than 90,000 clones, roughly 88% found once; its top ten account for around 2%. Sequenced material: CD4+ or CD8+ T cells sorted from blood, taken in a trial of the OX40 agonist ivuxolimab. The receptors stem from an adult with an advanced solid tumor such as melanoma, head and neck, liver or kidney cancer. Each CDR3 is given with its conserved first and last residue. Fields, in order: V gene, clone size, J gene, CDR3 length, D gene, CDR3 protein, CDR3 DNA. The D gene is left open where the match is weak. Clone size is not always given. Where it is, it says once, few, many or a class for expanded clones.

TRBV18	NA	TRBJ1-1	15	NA	CASSPVQDRNTEAFF	TGTGCCAGCTCACCGGTTCAGGACAGGAACACTGAAGCTTTCTTT
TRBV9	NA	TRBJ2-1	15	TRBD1	CASSVEDRFNNEQFF	TGTGCCAGCAGCGTAGAGGACAGGTTCAACAATGAGCAGTTCTTC
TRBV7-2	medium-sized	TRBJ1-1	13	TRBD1	CASSFTGGTEAFF	TGTGCCAGCAGTTTCACAGGGGGCACTGAAGCTTTCTTT
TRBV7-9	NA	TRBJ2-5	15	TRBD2	CASSALAGVQETQYF	TGTGCCAGCAGCGCGCTAGCGGGGGTTCAAGAGACCCAGTACTTC
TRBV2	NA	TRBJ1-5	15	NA	CASSVQQISNQPQHF	TGTGCCAGCAGTGTACAACAAATTAGCAATCAGCCCCAGCATTTT
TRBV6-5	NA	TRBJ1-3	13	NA	CASSGPFGNTIYF	TGTGCCAGCAGTGGCCCGTTTGGAAACACCATATATTTT
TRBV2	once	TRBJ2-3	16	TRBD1	CASSGDRGRGTDTQYF	TGTGCCAGCAGCGGGGACAGGGGGCGCGGCACAGATACGCAGTATTTT
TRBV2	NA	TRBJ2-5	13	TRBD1	CASTAGGVETQYF	TGTGCCAGCACCGCAGGGGGCGTCGAGACCCAGTACTTC
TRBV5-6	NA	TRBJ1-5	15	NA	CASSLYGQGGQPQHF	TGTGCCAGCAGCCTGTACGGGCAGGGCGGTCAGCCCCAGCATTTT
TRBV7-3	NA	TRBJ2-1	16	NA	CASSLMGTPNYNEQFF	TGTGCCAGCAGCTTAATGGGGACCCCGAATTACAATGAGCAGTTCTTC
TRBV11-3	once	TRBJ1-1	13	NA	CASRSTTDTEAFF	TGTGCCAGCAGGTCGACAACCGACACTGAAGCTTTCTTT
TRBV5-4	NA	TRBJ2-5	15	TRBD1	CASTTPTGGLETQYF	TGTGCCAGCACAACCCCGACAGGGGGCTTGGAGACCCAGTACTTC
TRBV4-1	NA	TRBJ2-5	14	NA	CASSQEDFQETQYF	TGCGCCAGCAGCCAAGAGGACTTTCAAGAGACCCAGTACTTC
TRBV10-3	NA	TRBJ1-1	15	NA	CAISDPLQVNTEAFF	TGTGCCATCAGTGATCCCCTACAAGTGAACACTGAAGCTTTCTTT
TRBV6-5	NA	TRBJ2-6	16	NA	CASSYRPPTGANVLTF	TGTGCCAGCAGTTATCGGCCGCCCACTGGGGCCAACGTCCTGACTTTC
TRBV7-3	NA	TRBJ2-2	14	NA	CASSFNGNTGELFF	TGTGCCAGCAGCTTTAACGGAAACACCGGGGAGCTGTTTTTT
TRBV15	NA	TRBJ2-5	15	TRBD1	CATSQGTGYQETQYF	TGTGCCACCAGCCAAGGGACAGGGTACCAAGAGACCCAGTACTTC
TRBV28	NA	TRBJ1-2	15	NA	CASSLAIGSLLGYTF	TGTGCCAGCAGTTTAGCGATCGGCTCGCTCTTGGGCTACACCTTC
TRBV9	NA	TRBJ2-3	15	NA	CASSVGTRGGDTQYF	TGTGCCAGCAGCGTGGGCACGAGAGGCGGAGATACGCAGTATTTT
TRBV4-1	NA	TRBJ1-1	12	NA	CASSPGQFEAFF	TGCGCCAGCAGCCCCGGACAGTTTGAAGCTTTCTTT
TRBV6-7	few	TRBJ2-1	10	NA	CGEGGDYQFF	TGTGGAGAGGGGGGTGATTACCAGTTCTTC
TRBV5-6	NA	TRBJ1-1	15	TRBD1	CASSPLTGANTEAFF	TGTGCCAGCAGCCCGTTGACAGGGGCGAACACTGAAGCTTTCTTT
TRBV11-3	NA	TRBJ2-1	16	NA	CASSPEGGVSYNEQFF	TGTGCCAGCAGCCCAGAAGGGGGGGTGTCCTACAATGAGCAGTTCTTC
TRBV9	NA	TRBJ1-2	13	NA	CASSVSAAGGYTF	TGTGCCAGCAGCGTATCGGCTGCGGGAGGCTACACCTTC
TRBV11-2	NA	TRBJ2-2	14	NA	CASSLGAQRRELFF	TGTGCCAGCAGCTTAGGGGCTCAACGCCGGGAGCTGTTTTTT
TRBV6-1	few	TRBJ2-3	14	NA	CASRENWGSDTQYF	TGTGCCAGCAGGGAGAATTGGGGCTCAGATACGCAGTATTTT
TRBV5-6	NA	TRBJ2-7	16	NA	CASSSGKGWESYEQYF	TGTGCCAGCAGCTCGGGGAAAGGGTGGGAATCCTACGAGCAGTACTTC
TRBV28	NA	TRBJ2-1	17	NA	CASSDLSGRGSYNEQFF	TGTGCCAGCAGCGATCTCTCGGGTCGGGGCTCCTACAATGAGCAGTTCTTC
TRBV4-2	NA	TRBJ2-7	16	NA	CASSQVPPSAPYEQYF	TGTGCCAGCAGCCAAGTTCCCCCTTCCGCGCCCTACGAGCAGTACTTC
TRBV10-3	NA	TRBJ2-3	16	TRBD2	CAISEGTSGVGDTQYF	TGTGCCATCAGTGAGGGGACTAGCGGGGTAGGAGATACGCAGTATTTT
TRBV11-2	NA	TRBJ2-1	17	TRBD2	CASSARTSGKDYNEQFF	TGTGCCAGCAGCGCCCGGACTAGCGGGAAGGACTACAATGAGCAGTTCTTC
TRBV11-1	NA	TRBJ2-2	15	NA	CASSAGGRGVGELFF	TGTGCCAGCAGCGCAGGAGGGCGCGGGGTCGGGGAGCTGTTTTTT
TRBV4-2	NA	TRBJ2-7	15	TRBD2	CASSQVRSSGYEQYF	TGTGCCAGCAGCCAAGTACGATCTAGCGGCTACGAGCAGTACTTC
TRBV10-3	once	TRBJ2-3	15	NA	CAITPDKISTDTQYF	TGTGCCATCACCCCGGACAAGATTAGCACAGATACGCAGTATTTT
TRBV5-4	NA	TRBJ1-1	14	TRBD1	CASTVGQGVTEAFF	TGTGCCAGCACCGTAGGACAGGGGGTCACTGAAGCTTTCTTT
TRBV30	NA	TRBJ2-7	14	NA	CAWSVVSEPYEQYF	TGTGCCTGGAGTGTAGTATCGGAACCCTACGAGCAGTACTTC
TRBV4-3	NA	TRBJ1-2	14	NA	CASSQGGGGYGYTF	TGCGCCAGCAGCCAAGGGGGCGGGGGCTATGGCTACACCTTC
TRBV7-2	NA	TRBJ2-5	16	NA	CASRLGGTRYQETQYF	TGTGCCAGCAGGCTGGGTGGGACAAGGTACCAAGAGACCCAGTACTTC
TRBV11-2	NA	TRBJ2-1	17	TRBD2	CASSLAASGSSYNEQFF	TGTGCCAGCAGCTTAGCGGCTAGCGGTAGCTCCTACAATGAGCAGTTCTTC
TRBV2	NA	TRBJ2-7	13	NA	CAAHGEVGDEQYF	TGTGCCGCCCATGGAGAGGTTGGTGACGAGCAGTACTTC
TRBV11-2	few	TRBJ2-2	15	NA	CASSPTRSDTGELFF	TGTGCCAGCAGCCCCACCCGTAGTGACACCGGGGAGCTGTTTTTT
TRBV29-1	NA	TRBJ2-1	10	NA	CSVETGEQFF	TGCAGCGTTGAAACAGGGGAGCAGTTCTTC
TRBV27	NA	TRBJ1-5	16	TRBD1	CASRRTGGSILQPQHF	TGTGCCAGCAGGAGGACAGGGGGCTCCATTCTGCAGCCCCAGCACTTT
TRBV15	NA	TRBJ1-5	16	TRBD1	CATSTPGQGATQPQHF	TGTGCCACCAGCACACCGGGACAGGGGGCCACTCAGCCCCAGCATTTT
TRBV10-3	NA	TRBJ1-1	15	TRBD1	CAIRISGTANTEAFF	TGTGCCATCAGGATTTCCGGGACAGCGAACACTGAAGCTTTCTTT
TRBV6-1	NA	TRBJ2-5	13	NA	CASSWEYQETQYF	TGTGCCAGCAGTTGGGAGTACCAAGAGACCCAGTACTTC
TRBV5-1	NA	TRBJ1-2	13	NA	CASSPGDTDGYTF	TGCGCCAGCAGCCCCGGGGACACGGATGGCTACACCTTC